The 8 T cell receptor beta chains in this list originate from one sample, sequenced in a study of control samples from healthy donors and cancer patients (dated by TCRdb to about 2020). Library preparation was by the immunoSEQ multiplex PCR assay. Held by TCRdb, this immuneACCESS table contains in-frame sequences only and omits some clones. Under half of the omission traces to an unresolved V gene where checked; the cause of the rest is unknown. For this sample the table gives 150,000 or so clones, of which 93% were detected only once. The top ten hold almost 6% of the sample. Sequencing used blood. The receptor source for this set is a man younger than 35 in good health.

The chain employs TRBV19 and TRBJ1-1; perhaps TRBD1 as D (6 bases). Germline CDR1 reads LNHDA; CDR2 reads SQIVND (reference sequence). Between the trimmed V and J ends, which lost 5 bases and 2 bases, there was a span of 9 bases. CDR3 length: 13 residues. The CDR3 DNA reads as TGTGCCAGTAGTGTGGACAGAAACACTGAAGCTTTCTTT. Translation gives CASSVDRNTEAFF. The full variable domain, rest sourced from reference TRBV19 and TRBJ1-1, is DGGITQSPKYLFRKEGQNVTLSCEQNLNHDAMYWYRQDPGQGLRLIYYSQIVNDFQKGDIAEGYSVSREKKESFPLTVTSAQKNPTAFYLCASSVDRNTEAFFGQGTRLTVV.

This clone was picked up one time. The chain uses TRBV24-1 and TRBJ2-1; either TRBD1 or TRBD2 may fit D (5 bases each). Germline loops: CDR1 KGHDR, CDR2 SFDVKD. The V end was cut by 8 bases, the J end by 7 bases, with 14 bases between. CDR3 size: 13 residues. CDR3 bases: TGTGCCACCACCCGGGTGGGGGATAATGAGCAGTTCTTC. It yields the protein CATTRVGDNEQFF.

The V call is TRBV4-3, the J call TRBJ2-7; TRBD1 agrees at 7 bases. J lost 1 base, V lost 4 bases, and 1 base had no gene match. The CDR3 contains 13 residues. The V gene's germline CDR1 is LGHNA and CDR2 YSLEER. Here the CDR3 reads CASSPGGSYEQYF. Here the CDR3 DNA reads TGCGCCAGCAGCCCAGGGGGATCCTACGAGCAGTACTTC.

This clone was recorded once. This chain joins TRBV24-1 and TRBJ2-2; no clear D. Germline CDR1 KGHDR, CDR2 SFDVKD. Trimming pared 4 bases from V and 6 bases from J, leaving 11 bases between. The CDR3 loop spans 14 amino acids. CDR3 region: CATSDLGYPGELFF. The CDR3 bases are TGTGCCACCAGTGACTTGGGGTATCCCGGGGAGCTGTTTTTT.

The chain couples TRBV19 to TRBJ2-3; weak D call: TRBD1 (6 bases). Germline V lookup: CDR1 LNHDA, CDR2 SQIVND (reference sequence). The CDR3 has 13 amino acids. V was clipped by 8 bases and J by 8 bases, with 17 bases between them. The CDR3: CASHTGWSGTQYF. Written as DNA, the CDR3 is TGTGCCAGTCACACAGGGTGGAGCGGTACGCAGTATTTT.

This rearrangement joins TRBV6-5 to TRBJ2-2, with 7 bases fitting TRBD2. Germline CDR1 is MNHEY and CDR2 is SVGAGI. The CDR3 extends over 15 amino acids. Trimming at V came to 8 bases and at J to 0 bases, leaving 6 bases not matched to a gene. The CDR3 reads CASWGGSPNTGELFF. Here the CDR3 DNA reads TGTGCCAGCTGGGGGGGTAGCCCGAACACCGGGGAGCTGTTTTTT.

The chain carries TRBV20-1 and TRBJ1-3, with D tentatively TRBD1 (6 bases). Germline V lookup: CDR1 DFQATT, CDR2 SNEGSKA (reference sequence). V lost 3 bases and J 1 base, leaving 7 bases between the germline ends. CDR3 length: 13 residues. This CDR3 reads CSASQGSGNTIYF. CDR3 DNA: TGCAGTGCTAGTCAGGGGTCTGGAAACACCATATATTTT.

The DNA for the CDR3 is TGTGCCACCGGAAAGGTTTTTGTTCAGCCCCAGCATTTT. This sequence encodes CATGKVFVQPQHF. J is TRBJ1-5 and V is TRBV28, with D hard to call. This CDR3 has 13 residues. V shed 10 bases and J shed 6 bases, with 16 bases lying between them. Germline CDR1 is MDHEN and CDR2 is SYDVKM.